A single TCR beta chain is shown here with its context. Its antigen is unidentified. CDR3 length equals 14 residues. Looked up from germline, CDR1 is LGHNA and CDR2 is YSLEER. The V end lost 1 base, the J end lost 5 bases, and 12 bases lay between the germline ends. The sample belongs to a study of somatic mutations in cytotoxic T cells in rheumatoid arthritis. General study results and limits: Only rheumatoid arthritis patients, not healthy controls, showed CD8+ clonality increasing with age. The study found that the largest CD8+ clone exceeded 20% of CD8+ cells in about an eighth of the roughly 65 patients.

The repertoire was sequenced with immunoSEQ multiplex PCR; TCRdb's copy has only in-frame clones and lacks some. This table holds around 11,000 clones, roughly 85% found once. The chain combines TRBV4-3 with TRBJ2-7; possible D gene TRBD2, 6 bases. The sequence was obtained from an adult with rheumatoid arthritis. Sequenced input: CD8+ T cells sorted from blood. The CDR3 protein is CASSQVAGTNEQYF. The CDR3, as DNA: TGCGCCAGCAGCCAAGTGGCGGGAACCAACGAGCAGTACTTC.